This T cell receptor (beta chain) was observed in a study of cytomegalovirus exposure and HLA in healthy donors. Study-wide findings and caveats: TCR beta chains numbering more than 150 were designated cytomegalovirus-associated. A later analysis found that most CMV-associated TCR beta chains appeared HLA-restricted.

As regards this clone: The antigen is unknown.

CDR3 length: 18 residues. V lost 4 bases, J lost 4 bases, and 7 bases stayed unmatched. CDR1 and CDR2 (germline): MGHRA, YSYEKL. The primer mix had 60 Vbeta and 13 Jbeta primers. Clones were sequenced by immunoSEQ multiplex PCR, and TCRdb holds only the in-frame ones, with some missing. Of 150,000 to 200,000 clones in the sample, 65% to 85% are singletons; the top ten hold roughly 2.3%. This TCR came from a male donor in good health and CMV-seronegative. This rearrangement joins TRBV4-1 to TRBJ2-2; 15 bases match TRBD2. Sequencing used PBMCs. The CDR3 coding sequence is TGCGCCAGCAGCCCCCGGACTAGCGGGGGGGCTTTCACCGGGGAGCTGTTTTTT. Protein sequence: CASSPRTSGGAFTGELFF.